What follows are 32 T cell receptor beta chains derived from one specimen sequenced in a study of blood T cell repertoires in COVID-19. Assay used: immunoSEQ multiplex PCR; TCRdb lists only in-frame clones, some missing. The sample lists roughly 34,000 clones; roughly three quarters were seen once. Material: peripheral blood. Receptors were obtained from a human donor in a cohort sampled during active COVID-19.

CDR3 protein: CASSITGVPEAFF. The CDR3 nucleotides read TGTGCCAGTAGTATCACAGGGGTTCCTGAAGCTTTCTTT. The chain carries TRBV19 and TRBJ1-1; 7 bases match TRBD1. This CDR3 region has 13 residues. The J segment lost 6 bases and the V segment lost 3 bases, leaving 4 bases of the junction unmatched. Germline V gives CDR1 LNHDA, CDR2 SQIVND (reference sequence).

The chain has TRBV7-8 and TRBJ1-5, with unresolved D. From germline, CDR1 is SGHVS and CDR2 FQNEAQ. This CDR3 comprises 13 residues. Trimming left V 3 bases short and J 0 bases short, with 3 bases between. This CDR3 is CASSFNSNQPQHF. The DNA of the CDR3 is TGTGCCAGCAGCTTTAATAGCAATCAGCCCCAGCATTTT.

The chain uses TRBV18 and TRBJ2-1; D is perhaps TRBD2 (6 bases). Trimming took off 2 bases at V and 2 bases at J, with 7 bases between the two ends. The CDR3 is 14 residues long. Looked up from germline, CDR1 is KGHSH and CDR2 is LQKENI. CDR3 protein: CASSPAGTYNEQFF. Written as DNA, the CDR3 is TGTGCCAGCTCACCAGCGGGGACCTACAATGAGCAGTTCTTC.

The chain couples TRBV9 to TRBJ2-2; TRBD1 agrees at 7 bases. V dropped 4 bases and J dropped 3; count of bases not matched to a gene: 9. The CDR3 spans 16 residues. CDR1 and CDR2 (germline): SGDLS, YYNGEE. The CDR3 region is CASSREQGLYTGELFF. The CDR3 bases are TGTGCCAGCAGCCGAGAACAGGGGCTTTACACCGGGGAGCTGTTTTTT.

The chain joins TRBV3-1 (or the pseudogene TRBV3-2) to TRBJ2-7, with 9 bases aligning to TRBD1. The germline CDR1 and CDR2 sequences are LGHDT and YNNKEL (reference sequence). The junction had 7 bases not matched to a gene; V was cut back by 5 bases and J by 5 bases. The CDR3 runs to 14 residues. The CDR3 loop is CASSVWDREHEQYF. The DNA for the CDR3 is TGTGCCAGCAGCGTCTGGGACAGGGAGCACGAGCAGTACTTC.

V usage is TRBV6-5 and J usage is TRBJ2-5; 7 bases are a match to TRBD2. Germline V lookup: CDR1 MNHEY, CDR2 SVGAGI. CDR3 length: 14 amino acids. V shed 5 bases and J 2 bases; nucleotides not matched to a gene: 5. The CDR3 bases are TGTGCCAGCAGTCGTCGAGCGGGGCAAGAGACCCAGTACTTC. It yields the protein CASSRRAGQETQYF.

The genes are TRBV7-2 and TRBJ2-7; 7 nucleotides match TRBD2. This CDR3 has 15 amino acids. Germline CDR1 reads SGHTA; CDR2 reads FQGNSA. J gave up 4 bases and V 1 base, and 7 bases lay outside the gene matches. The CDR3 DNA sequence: TGTGCCAGCAGCTTAGATTCGCTAGCGGAATACGAGCAGTACTTC. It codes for CASSLDSLAEYEQYF.

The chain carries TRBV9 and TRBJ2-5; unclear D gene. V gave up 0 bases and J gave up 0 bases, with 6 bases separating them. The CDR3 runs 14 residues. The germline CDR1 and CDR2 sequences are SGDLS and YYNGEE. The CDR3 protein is CASSVAGYQETQYF. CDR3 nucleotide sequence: TGTGCCAGCAGCGTAGCAGGTTACCAAGAGACCCAGTACTTC.

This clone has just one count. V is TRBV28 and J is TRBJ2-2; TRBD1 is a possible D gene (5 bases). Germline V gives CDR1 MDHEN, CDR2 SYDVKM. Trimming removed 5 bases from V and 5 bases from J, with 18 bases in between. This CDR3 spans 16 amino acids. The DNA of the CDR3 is TGTGCCAGCAGTCCCCATGGGCAGGGTAAAACCGGGGAGCTGTTTTTT. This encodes CASSPHGQGKTGELFF.

The CDR3 DNA reads TGCAGTGCTAGTGGGAGACAGGGTTACGAGCAGTACTTC. Its translation: CSASGRQGYEQYF. The chain carries TRBV20-1 and TRBJ2-7, with 7 bases identical to TRBD1. With V trimmed by 3 bases and J by 4 bases, 6 bases remained unmatched. Germline loops: CDR1 DFQATT, CDR2 SNEGSKA (reference sequence). The length of the CDR3 is 13 residues.

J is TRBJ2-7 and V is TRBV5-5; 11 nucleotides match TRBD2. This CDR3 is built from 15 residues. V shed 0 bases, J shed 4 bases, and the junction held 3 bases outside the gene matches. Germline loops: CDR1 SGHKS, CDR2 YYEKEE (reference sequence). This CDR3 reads CASSLGLAGQYEQYF. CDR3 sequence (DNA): TGTGCCAGCAGCTTGGGACTAGCGGGACAATACGAGCAGTACTTC.

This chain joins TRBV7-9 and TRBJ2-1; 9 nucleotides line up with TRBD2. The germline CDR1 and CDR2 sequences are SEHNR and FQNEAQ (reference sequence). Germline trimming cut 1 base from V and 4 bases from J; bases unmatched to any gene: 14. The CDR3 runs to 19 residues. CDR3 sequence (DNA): TGTGCCAGCAGCTTAGTACCGACTAGCGGCCGATACTTGTACAATGAGCAGTTCTTC. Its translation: CASSLVPTSGRYLYNEQFF.

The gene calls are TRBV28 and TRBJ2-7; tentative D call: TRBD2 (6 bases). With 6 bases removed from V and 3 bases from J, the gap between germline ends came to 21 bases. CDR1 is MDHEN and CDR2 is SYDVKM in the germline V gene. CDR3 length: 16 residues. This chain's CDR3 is CASRSPVMAGLYEQYF. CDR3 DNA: TGTGCCAGCAGATCCCCTGTCATGGCGGGACTCTACGAGCAGTACTTC.

The DNA for the CDR3 is TGCGCCAGCAGCCAAGCCCAGGAGGGGTACTACGAGCAGTACTTC. This gives the protein CASSQAQEGYYEQYF. The chain recombines TRBV4-1 with TRBJ2-7, with D possibly matching TRBD2 (6 bases). Germline assignment: CDR1 MGHRA and CDR2 YSYEKL. V shed 1 base and J shed 3 bases, with 13 bases lying between them. This CDR3 spans 15 amino acids.

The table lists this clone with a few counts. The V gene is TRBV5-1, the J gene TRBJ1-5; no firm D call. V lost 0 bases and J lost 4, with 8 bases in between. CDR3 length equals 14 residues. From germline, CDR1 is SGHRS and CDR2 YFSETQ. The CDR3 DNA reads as TGCGCCAGCAGCTTGGATGGGCCTAATCAGCCCCAGCATTTT. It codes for CASSLDGPNQPQHF.

DNA of the CDR3: TGTGCCAGCTCACAGCAGGGGTTTGACAATGAGCAGTTCTTC. The encoded protein is CASSQQGFDNEQFF. The chain is built from TRBV18 and TRBJ2-1; D might be TRBD1 (6 bases). The CDR3 loop spans 14 amino acids. Germline-derived CDR1 and CDR2 are KGHSH and LQKENI. Trimming left V 4 bases short and J 5 bases short, with 12 bases between.

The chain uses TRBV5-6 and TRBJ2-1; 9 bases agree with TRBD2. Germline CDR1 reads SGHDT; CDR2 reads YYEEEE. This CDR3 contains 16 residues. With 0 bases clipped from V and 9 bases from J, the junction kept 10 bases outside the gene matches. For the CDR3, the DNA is TGTGCCAGCAGCTTGGGATTAGCGGGGGTGGCGGGTGAGCAGTTCTTC. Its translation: CASSLGLAGVAGEQFF.

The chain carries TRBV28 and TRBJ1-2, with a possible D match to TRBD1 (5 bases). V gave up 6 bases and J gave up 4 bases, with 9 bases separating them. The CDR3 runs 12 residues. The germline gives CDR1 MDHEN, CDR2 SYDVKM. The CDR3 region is CASRDSLYGYTF. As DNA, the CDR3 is TGTGCCAGCAGAGACAGCCTCTATGGCTACACCTTC.

CDR3 protein: CASSTYGRLPDTQYF. The CDR3 DNA reads as TGTGCCAGCAGCACTTACGGGAGGCTCCCAGATACGCAGTATTTT. V and J are TRBV7-2 and TRBJ2-3; 7 bases line up with TRBD2. J lost 4 bases, V lost 5 bases, and 9 bases had no gene match. The CDR3 covers 15 residues. CDR1 SGHTA and CDR2 FQGNSA come from the germline V gene.

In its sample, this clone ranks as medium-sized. The CDR3 DNA reads as TGCGCCAGCAGCTCGGACCCCGGGGTAGGGGGTGGCTACACCTTC. Its translation is CASSSDPGVGGGYTF. This rearrangement joins TRBV5-1 to TRBJ1-2; tentatively, D is TRBD1 (6 bases). Trimming shortened V by 3 bases and J by 7 bases, and 19 bases separated the two germline ends. The V gene's germline CDR1 is SGHRS and CDR2 YFSETQ. CDR3 size: 15 residues.

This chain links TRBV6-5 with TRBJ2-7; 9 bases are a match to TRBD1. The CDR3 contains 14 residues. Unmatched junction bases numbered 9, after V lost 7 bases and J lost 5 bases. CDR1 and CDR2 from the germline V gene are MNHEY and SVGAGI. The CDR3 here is CASKPGTGTHEQYF. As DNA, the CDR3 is TGTGCCAGCAAACCCGGGACAGGGACCCACGAGCAGTACTTC.

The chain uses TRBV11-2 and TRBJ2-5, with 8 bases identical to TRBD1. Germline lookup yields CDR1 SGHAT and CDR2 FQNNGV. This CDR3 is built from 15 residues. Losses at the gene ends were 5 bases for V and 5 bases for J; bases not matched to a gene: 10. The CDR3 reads CASSVGQGAHETQYF. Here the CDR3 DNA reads TGTGCCAGCAGCGTCGGTCAGGGGGCGCATGAGACCCAGTACTTC.

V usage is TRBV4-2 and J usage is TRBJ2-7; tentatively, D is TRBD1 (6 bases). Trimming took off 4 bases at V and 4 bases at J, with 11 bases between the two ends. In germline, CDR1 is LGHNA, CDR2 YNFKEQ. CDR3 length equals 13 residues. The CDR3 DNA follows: TGTGCCAGCAGCCGGGACAAGAAATACGAGCAGTACTTC. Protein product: CASSRDKKYEQYF.

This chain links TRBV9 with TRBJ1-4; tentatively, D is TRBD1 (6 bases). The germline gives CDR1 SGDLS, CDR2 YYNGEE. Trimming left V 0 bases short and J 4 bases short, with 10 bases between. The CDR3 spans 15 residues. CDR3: CASSVGGQLNEKLFF. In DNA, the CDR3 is TGTGCCAGCAGCGTAGGGGGGCAGCTTAATGAAAAACTGTTTTTT.

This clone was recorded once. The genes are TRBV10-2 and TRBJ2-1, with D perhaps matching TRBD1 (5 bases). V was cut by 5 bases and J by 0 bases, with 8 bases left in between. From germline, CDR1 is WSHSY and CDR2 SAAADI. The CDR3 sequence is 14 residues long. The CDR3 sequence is CASSWTRSYNEQFF. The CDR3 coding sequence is TGCGCCAGCAGTTGGACACGCTCCTACAATGAGCAGTTCTTC.

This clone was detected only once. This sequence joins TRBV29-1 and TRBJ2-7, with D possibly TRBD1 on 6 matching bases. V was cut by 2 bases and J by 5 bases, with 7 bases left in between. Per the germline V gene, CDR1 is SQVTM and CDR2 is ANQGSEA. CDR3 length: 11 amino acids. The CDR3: CSVEYRDEQYF. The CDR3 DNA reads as TGCAGCGTTGAATACAGGGACGAGCAGTACTTC.

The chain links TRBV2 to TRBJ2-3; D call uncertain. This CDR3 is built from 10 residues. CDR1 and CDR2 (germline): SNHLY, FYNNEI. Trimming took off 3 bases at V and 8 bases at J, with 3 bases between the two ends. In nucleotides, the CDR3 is TGTGCCAGCAGTGACGTTACGCAGTATTTT. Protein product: CASSDVTQYF. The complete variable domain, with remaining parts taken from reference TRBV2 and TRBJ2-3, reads EPEVTQTPSHQVTQMGQEVILRCVPISNHLYFYWYRQILGQKVEFLVSFYNNEISEKSEIFDDQFSVERPDGSNFTLKIRSTKLEDSAMYFCASSDVTQYFGPGTRLTVL.

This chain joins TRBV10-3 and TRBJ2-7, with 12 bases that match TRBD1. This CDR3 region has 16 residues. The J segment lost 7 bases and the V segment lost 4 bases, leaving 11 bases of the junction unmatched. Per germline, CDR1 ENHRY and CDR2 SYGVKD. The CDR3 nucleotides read TGTGCCATCAGTGCCAATTTGGGACAGGGGGCGGGGGAGCAGTACTTC. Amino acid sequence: CAISANLGQGAGEQYF.

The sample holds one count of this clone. The CDR3 region has the DNA TGTGCCAGCTCACAAGCGGGGGGGATTTACAATGAGCAGTTCTTC. Translation: CASSQAGGIYNEQFF. The chain joins TRBV18 to TRBJ2-1, with 10 bases aligning to TRBD2. Trimming at V came to 4 bases and at J to 4 bases, leaving 4 bases not matched to a gene. Germline V gene sequence: CDR1 KGHSH, CDR2 LQKENI. This CDR3 has 15 residues.

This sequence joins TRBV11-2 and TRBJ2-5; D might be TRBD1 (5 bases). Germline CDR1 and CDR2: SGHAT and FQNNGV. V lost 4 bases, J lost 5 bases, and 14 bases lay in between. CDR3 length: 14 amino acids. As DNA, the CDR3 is TGTGCCAGCAGCTCCCAGACAGCTGGGGAGACCCAGTACTTC. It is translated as CASSSQTAGETQYF.

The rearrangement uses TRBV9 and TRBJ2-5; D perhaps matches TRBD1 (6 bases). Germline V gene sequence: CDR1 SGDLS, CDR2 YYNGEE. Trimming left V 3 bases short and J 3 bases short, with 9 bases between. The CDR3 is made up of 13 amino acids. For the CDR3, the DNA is TGTGCCAGCAGCGGACAGGAAAAAGAGACCCAGTACTTC. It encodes CASSGQEKETQYF.

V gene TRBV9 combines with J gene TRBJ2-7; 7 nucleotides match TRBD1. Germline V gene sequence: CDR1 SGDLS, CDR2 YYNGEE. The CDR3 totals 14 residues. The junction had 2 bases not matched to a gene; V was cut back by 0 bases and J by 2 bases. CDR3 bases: TGTGCCAGCAGCGTAGGAGGGGGCCCCTACGAGCAGTACTTC. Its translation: CASSVGGGPYEQYF.